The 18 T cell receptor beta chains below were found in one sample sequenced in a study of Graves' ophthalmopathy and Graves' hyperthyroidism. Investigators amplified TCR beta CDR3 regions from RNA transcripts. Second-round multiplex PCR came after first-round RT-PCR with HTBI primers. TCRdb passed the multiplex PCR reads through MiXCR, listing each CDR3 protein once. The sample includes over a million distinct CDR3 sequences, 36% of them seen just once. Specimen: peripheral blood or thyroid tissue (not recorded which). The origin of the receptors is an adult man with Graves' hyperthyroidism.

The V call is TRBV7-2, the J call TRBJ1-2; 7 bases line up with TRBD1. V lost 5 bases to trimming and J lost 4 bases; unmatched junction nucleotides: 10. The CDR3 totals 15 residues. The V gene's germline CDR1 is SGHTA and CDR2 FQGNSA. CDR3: CASSPTQGVLYGYTF. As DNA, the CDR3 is TGTGCCAGCAGCCCCACTCAGGGGGTTCTCTATGGCTACACCTTC.

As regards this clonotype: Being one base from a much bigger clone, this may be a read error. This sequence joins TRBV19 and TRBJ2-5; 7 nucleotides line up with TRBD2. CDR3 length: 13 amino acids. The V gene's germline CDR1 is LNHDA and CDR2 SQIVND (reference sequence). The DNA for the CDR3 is TGTGCCAGAAGTATAGGACTAGAAGAGACCCAGTACTTC. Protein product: CARSIGLEETQYF.

In DNA form, the CDR3 reads TGTGCCAGCAGCCAATCGGCAGGCTACACGGTGGAGACCCAGTACTTC. It yields the protein CASSQSAGYTVETQYF. This chain uses TRBV14 with TRBJ2-5; D ambiguous. The CDR3 is 16 residues long. Germline V CDR1 and CDR2: SGHDN, FVKESK. Trimming stripped 2 bases from V and 5 bases from J, with 18 bases between.

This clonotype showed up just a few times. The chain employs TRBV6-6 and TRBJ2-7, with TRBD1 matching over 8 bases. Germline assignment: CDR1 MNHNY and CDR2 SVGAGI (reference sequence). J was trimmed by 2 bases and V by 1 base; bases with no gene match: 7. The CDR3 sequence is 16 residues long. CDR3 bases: TGTGCCAGCAGTTACTTCGGGACAGGTCCCCCCTACGAGCAGTACTTC. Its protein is CASSYFGTGPPYEQYF.

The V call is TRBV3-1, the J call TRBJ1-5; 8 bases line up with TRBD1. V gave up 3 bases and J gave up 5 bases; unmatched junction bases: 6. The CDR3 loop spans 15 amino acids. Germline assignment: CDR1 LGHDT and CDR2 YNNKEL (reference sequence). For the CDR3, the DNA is TGTGCCAGCAGCCATTCCACAGGGGGTTATCAGCCCCAGCATTTT. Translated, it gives CASSHSTGGYQPQHF.

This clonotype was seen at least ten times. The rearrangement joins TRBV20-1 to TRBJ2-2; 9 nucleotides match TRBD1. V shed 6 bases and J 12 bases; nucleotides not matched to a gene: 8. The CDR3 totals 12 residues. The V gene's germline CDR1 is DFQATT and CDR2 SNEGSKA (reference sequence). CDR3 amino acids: CSAPGQGGKLFF. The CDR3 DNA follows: TGCAGTGCCCCGGGACAGGGAGGGAAGCTGTTTTTT.

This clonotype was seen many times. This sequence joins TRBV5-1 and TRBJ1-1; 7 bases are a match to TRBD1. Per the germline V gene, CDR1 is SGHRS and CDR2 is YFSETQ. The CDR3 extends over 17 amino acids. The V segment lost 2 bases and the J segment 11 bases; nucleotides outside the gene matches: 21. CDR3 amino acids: CASSFRTGSSRPGVAFF. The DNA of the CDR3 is TGCGCCAGCAGCTTCAGGACAGGCTCTTCGCGGCCTGGGGTTGCTTTCTTT.

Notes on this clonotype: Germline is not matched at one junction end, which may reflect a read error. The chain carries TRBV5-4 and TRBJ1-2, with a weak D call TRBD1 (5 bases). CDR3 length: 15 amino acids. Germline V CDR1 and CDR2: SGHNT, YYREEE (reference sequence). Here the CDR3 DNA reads TGTACCAGCAGCCTAGGTGGGGCAGGGAACTATGGCTACACCTTC. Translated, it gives CTSSLGGAGNYGYTF.

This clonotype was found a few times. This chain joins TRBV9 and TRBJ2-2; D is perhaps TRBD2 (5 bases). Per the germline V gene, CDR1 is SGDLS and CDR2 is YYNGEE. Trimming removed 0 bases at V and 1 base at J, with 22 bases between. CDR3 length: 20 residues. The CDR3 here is CASSVVVVEDSHQNTGELFF. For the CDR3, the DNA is TGTGCCAGCAGCGTAGTAGTAGTAGAGGACTCACACCAGAACACCGGGGAGCTGTTTTTT.

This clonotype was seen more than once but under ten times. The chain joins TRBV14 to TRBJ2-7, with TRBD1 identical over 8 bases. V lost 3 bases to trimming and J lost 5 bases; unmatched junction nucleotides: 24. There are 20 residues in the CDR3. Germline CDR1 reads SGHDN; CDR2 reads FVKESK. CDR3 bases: TGTGCCAGCAGCCACAAAAGACCCCCGGACAGGGTACGGGCGATAGACGAGCAGTACTTC. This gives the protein CASSHKRPPDRVRAIDEQYF. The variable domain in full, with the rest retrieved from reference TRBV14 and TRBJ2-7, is EAGVTQFPSHSVIEKGQTVTLRCDPISGHDNLYWYRRVMGKEIKFLLHFVKESKQDESGMPNNRFLAERTGGTYSTLKVQPAELEDSGVYFCASSHKRPPDRVRAIDEQYFGPGTRLTVT.

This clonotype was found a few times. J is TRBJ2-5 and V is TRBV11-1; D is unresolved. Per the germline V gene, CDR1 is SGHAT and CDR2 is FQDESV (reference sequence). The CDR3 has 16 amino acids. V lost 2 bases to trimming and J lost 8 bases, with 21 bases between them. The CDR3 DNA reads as TGTGCCAGCAGCTTAACCCCTACGGACCGACCCCCAACCCAGTACTTC. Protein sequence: CASSLTPTDRPPTQYF.

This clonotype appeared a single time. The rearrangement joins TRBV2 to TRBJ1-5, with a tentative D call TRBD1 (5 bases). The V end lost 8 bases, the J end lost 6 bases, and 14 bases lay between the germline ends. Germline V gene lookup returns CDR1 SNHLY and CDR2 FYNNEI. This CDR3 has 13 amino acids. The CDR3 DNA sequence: TGTGCCAGCGCCCAGAAAGGGACTCAGCCCCAGCATTTT. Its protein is CASAQKGTQPQHF.

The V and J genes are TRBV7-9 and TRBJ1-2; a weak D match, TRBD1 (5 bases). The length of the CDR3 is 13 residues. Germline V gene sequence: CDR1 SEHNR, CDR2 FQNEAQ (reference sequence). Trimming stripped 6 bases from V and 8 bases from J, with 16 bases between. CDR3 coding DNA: TGTGCCAGCAGGCCCAGGGATAAGGGGGGCTACACCTTC. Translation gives CASRPRDKGGYTF.

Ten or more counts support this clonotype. In DNA, the CDR3 is TGTGCCATCAGTGAGCCCAGACAGGGGGTTGAGACCCAGTACTTC. This translates into CAISEPRQGVETQYF. This rearrangement joins TRBV10-3 to TRBJ2-5; 9 bases line up with TRBD1. The V gene's germline CDR1 is ENHRY and CDR2 SYGVKD. J gave up 5 bases and V 2 bases, and 6 bases lay outside the gene matches. The CDR3 is made up of 15 amino acids.

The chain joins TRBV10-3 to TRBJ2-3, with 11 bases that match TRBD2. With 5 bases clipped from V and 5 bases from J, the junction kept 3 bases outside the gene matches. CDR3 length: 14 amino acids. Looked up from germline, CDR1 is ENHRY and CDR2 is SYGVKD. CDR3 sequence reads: CAISLAGGEDTQYF. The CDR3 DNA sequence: TGTGCCATCAGTCTAGCGGGAGGAGAAGATACGCAGTATTTT.

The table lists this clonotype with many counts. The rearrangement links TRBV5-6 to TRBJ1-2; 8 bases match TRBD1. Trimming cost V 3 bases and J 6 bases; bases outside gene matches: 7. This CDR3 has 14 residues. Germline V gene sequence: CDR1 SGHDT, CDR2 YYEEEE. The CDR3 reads CASSSRTGWDGYTF. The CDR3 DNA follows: TGTGCCAGCAGCTCTCGGACAGGGTGGGATGGCTACACCTTC.

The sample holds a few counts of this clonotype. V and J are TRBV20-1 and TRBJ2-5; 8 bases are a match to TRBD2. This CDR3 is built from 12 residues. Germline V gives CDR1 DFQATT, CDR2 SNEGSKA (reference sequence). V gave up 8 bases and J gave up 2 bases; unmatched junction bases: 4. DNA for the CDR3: TGCAGTTCACTAGCGGTACAAGAGACCCAGTACTTC. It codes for CSSLAVQETQYF.

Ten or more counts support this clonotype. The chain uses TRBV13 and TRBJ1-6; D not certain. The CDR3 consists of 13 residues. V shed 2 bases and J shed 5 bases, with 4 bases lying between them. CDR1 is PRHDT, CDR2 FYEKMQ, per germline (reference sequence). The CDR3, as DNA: TGTGCCAGCAGCTTAAAAGATAATTCACCCCTCCACTTT. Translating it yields CASSLKDNSPLHF.